Here is one T cell receptor (beta chain) with its context. This clone was recorded only once. Its antigen is unknown. No base-level quality is on record; no much larger clone is a single base apart. The collaborating institutions used their own protocols to collect whole blood in K2EDTA tubes. For TCRbeta analysis, collaborators shipped samples in one of three forms: frozen whole blood, isolated PBMCs, or DNA extracted from either of those sample types. These data are taken from a study of blood T cell repertoires in COVID-19 (dated by TCRdb to 2020 to 2021). Study-level background: Samples from collaborators originated in the United States, Italy and Spain and spanned both the acute and convalescent phases of COVID-19. The material from the prospective study consisted of cDNA or gDNA derived from T cells, B-cell-depleted T cells, or PBMCs. Deeply sampled blood TCRbeta repertoires from subjects exposed to, actively infected with, or recovered from COVID-19 were included in the dataset. The repertoires were released in a freely available public database meant as a resource for research on the immune response to SARS-CoV-2. Samples came from the ongoing ImmuneRACE study (first 160 participants) plus 1,254 subjects from 6 global collaborators. The sample metadata nearly always contained a de-identified subject ID, COVID-19 status, age in years and sex. Where available, HLA class I and class II types were obtained from metadata supplied by the sample provider rather than from assay-based typing. Study-level results and caveats: The amount of clinical and demographic metadata varied by source and participant and was provided uncurated.

V drops 6 bases and J drops 0 bases, leaving 3 bases in between. The CDR3 has 11 amino acids, counting the end cysteine and phenylalanine. Only the CDR3 region is kept as DNA, spanning 33 bases read in frame from base 1. CDR1 KGHSH and CDR2 LQKENI are derived from the germline V gene. The immunoSEQ Assay, a bias-controlled multiplex PCR, was used to amplify TCRbeta CDR3 regions from genomic DNA. In the original analysis: Within the assay, amplification of reference gene primers was used to estimate how many nucleated cells each sample contained. To quantify the absolute abundance of each unique TCRbeta CDR3 rearrangement, sequence reads were collapsed and filtered. For each sample, productive Simpson clonality was calculated as the square root of Simpson's diversity index across productive rearrangements. The table was pulled from immuneACCESS by TCRdb, which kept in-frame rearrangements only. Such tables lose some clones; where checked, under half of the loss comes from unresolved V genes, and the rest has no known cause. Clonal size and the V and J genes are those of that table, whereas D and trimming came from the DNA. Recorded for this sample are roughly 140,000 clones; around four fifths of them occurred a single time. Roughly 2.9% of the sample comes from the top ten.

This TCR came from a woman in her 40s with active or convalescent COVID-19. What was sequenced was peripheral blood. Recombination linked TRBV18 to TRBJ2-7, with no confidently assigned D gene. The CDR3 sequence is CASSHSYEQYF. The DNA is TGTGCCAGCTCTCACTCCTACGAGCAGTACTTC. With all but the CDR3 taken from the reference TRBV18 and TRBJ2-7 genes, the full variable domain is: NAGVMQNPRHLVRRRGQEARLRCSPMKGHSHVYWYRQLPEEGLKFMVYLQKENIIDESGMPKERFSAEFPKEGPSILRIQQVVRGDSAAYFCASSHSYEQYFGPGTRLTVT.